Included here is one T cell receptor (beta chain) sequence, with context. What it recognizes is unknown. The sample is drawn from a study of PD-1 blockade in classical Hodgkin lymphoma. The CDR3 totals 15 residues. V lost 1 base, J lost 3 bases, and 2 bases stayed unmatched. CDR1 is SGHVS, CDR2 FQNEAQ, per germline. Clones were read by immunoSEQ multiplex PCR, and TCRdb kept only the in-frame ones, dropping some. The sample records fewer than 65,000 clones, around 89% being singletons. Study-wide points: Possibly reflecting disease activity or prior therapy, repertoire differences have causes that remain undefined.

Every patient relapsed after autologous stem cell transplantation, and brentuximab vedotin exposure varied. Sequenced here: peripheral blood mononuclear cells (PBMCs), sampled at baseline. The sequence was obtained from a human donor with classical Hodgkin lymphoma. The chain links TRBV7-8 to TRBJ2-7; 11 bases match TRBD1. CDR3 region: CASSLGTGGVYEQYF. Written as DNA, the CDR3 is TGTGCCAGCAGCTTAGGGACAGGGGGCGTCTACGAGCAGTACTTC.